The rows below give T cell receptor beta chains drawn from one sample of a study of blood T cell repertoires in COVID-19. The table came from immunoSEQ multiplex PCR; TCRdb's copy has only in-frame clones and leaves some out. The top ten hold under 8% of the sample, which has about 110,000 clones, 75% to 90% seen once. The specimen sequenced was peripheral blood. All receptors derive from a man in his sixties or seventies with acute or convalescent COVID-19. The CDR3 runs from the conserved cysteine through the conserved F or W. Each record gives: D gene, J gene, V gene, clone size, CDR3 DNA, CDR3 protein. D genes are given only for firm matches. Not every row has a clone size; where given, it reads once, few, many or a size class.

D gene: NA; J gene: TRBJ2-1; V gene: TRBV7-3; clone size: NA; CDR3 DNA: TGTGCCAGCAGCCTGGGACAATTCAATGAGCAGTTCTTC; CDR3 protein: CASSLGQFNEQFF
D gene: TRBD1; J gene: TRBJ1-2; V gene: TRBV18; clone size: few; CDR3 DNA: TGTGCCAGCTCACCCGCACTGGGGACAGCCTATGGCTACACCTTC; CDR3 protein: CASSPALGTAYGYTF
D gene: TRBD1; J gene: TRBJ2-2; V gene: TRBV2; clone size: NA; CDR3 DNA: TGTGCCACCGGACAGGGTGAAAATTTAGCCGGGGAGCTGTTTTTT; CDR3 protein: CATGQGENLAGELFF
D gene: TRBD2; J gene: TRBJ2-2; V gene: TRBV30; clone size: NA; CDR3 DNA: TGTGCCTTGACCGGGACTAGCGGGGGGAGGGTCACCGGGGAGCTGTTTTTT; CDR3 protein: CALTGTSGGRVTGELFF
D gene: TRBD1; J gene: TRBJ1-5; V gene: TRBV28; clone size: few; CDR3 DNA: TGTGCCAGCAGCCCGGACAGGGGAGAAGGTCAGCCCCAGCATTTT; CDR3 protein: CASSPDRGEGQPQHF
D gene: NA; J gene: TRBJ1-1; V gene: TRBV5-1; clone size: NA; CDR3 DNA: TGCGCCAGCAGCTCCGGACAGATTTATAACACTGAAGCTTTCTTT; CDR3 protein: CASSSGQIYNTEAFF
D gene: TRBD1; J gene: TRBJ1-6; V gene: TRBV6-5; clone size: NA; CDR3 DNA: TGTGCCAGCAGAATTAGGACAGGCGGAAGATCACCCCTCCACTTT; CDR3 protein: CASRIRTGGRSPLHF
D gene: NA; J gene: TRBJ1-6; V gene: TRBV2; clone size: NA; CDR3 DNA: TGTGCCAGCAGCGCCGGACTGGGGAATTCACCCCTCCACTTT; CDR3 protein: CASSAGLGNSPLHF
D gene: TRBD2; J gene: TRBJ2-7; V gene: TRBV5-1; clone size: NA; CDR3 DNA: TGCGCCAGCAGCTTGGATGCTAGCGGGATTTACGAGCAGTACTTC; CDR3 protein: CASSLDASGIYEQYF
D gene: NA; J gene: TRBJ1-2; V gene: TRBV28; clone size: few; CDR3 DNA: TGTGCCAGCAGTCCGGGACATTCAAGCTATGGCTACACCTTC; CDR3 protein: CASSPGHSSYGYTF
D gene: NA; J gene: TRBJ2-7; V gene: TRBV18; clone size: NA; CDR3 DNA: TGTGCCAGCTCACTCCGGACGGGGGGCGCCTACGAGCAGTACTTC; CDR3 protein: CASSLRTGGAYEQYF
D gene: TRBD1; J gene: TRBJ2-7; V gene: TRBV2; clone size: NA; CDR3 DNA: TGTGCCAGCACCCCGGACAGGGGGCACGAGCAGTACTTC; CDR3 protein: CASTPDRGHEQYF
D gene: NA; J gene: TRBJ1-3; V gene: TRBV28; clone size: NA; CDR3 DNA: TGTGCCAGCAGTTTGACAGCTGGAAACACCATATATTTT; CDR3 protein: CASSLTAGNTIYF
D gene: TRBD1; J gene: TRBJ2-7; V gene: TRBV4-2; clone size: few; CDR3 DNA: TGTGCCAGCAGCCAACCGGGACAGGGTACCGACGAGCAGTACTTC; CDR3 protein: CASSQPGQGTDEQYF
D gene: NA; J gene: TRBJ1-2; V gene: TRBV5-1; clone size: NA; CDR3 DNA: TGCGCCAGCAGCACACAGGGAGATGGCTACACCTTC; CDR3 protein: CASSTQGDGYTF
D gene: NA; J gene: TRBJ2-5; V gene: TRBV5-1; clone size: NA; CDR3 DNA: TGCGCCAGCAGTTGGGTCTCGGGAATAGAGACCCAGTACTTC; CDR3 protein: CASSWVSGIETQYF
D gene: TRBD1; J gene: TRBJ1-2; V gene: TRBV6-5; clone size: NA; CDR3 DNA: TGTGCCAGCAGTTACTCGTTGGGACAGGGATTGGGTGGCTACACCTTC; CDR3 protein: CASSYSLGQGLGGYTF
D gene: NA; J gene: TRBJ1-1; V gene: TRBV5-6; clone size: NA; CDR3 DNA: TGTGCCAGCAGCTTGCCCCAGGTGAACACTGAAGCTTTCTTT; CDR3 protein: CASSLPQVNTEAFF
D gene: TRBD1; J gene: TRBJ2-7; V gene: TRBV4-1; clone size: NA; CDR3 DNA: TGCGCCAGCAGCCTTGAGGGACAGGGGTCCTACGAGCAGTACTTC; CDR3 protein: CASSLEGQGSYEQYF
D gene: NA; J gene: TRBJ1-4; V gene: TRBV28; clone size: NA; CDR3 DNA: TGTGCCAGCAGTACCCAAGGGGCAACTAATGAAAAACTGTTTTTT; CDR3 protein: CASSTQGATNEKLFF
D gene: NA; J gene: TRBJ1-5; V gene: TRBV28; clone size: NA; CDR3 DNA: TGTGCCAGCAGCCAGTTTCAGGGTTCCAATCAGCCCCAGCATTTT; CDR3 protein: CASSQFQGSNQPQHF
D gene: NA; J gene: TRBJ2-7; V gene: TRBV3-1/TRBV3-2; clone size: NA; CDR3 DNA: TGTGCCAGCAGCCAAGAAGCTCCGGGTACCTACGAGCAGTACTTC; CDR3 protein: CASSQEAPGTYEQYF
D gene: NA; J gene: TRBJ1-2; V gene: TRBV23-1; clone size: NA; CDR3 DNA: TGCGCCAGCAGTCAATCAACGAGGAGGAAATCCTATGGCTACACCTTC; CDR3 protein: CASSQSTRRKSYGYTF
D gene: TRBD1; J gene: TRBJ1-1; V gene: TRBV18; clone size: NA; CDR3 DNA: TGTGCCAGCTCACCACGAGGGGGCGAAGCTTTCTTT; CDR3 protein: CASSPRGGEAFF
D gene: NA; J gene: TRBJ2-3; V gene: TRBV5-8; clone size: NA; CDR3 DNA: TGTGCCAGCAGCCCCCTTGCAGATACGCAGTATTTT; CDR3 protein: CASSPLADTQYF
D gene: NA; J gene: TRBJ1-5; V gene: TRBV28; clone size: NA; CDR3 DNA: TGTGCCAGCAGTTTAGTCGTTTGGGGAGGCTATAGCAATCAGCCCCAGCATTTT; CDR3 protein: CASSLVVWGGYSNQPQHF
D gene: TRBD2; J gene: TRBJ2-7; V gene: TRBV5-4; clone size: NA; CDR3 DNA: TGTGCCAGCGAGCGGGGGGAAGGACAAACAGGTACCTACGAGCAGTACTTC; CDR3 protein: CASERGEGQTGTYEQYF
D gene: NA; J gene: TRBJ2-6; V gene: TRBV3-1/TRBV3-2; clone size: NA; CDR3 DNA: TGTGCCAGCAGCCCCAGGGGGGCCTCTGGGGCCAACGTCCTGACTTTC; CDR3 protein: CASSPRGASGANVLTF
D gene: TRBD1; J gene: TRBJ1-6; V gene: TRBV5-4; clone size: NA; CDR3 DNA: TGTGCCAGCAGCTTGCAGGGGGCGTTAAGTTCACCCCTCCACTTT; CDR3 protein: CASSLQGALSSPLHF
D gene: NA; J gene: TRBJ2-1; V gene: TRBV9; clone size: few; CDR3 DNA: TGTGCCAGCAGCGTAGGTCTAAGGGGCAACCCGTACAATGAGCAGTTCTTC; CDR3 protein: CASSVGLRGNPYNEQFF
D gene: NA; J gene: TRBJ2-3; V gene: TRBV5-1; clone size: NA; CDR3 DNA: TGCGCCAGCTCCGGGGGAGCGGGCACAGATACGCAGTATTTT; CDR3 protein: CASSGGAGTDTQYF
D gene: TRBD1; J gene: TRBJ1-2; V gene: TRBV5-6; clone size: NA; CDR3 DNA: TGTGCCAGCAGCTTCCTCGGGACAGCGGGTGGCTACACCTTC; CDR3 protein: CASSFLGTAGGYTF
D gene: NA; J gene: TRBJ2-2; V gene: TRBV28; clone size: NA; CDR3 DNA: TGTGCCAGCAGCCCACTCGGGGAGCTGTTTTTT; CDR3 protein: CASSPLGELFF
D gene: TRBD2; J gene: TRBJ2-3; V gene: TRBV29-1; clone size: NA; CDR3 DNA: TGCAGCGTTGATTGGCGGGGGACAGATACGCAGTATTTT; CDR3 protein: CSVDWRGTDTQYF
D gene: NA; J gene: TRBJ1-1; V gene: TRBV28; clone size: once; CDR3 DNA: TGTGCCACCTCGGGGGGTTCGGGGACTGAAGCTTTCTTT; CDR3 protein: CATSGGSGTEAFF
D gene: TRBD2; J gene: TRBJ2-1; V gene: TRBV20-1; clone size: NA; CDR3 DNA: TGCAGTGCTAGTCGGACTAGCGGGTTCAATGAGCAGTTCTTC; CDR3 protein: CSASRTSGFNEQFF
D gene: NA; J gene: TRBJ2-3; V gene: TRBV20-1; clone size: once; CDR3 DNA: TGCAGTGCTATTAATCTGGATACGCAGTATTTT; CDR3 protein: CSAINLDTQYF
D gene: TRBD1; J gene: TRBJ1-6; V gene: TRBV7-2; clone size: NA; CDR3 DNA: TGTGCCAGCGGGGAGGGGACAGGGGGTTTCTCACCCCTCCACTTT; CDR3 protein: CASGEGTGGFSPLHF
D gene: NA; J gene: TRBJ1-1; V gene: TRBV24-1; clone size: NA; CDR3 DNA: TGTGCCACCGAACAGGGCACTGAAGCTTTCTTT; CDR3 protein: CATEQGTEAFF
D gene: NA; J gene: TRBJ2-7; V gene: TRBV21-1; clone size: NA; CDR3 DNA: TGTGCCAGCAGCACCCGGACAGGGTTGTCCTACGAGCAGTACTTC; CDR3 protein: CASSTRTGLSYEQYF
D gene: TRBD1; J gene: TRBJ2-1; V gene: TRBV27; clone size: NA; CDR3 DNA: TGTGCCAGCAGTTTTAATCGGCAGGGGACAGGGGGGGGCAATGAGCAGTTCTTC; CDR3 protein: CASSFNRQGTGGGNEQFF
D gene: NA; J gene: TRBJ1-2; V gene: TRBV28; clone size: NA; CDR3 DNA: TGTGCCAGCAGTCATCTGACAGGTGGCTACACCTTC; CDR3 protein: CASSHLTGGYTF
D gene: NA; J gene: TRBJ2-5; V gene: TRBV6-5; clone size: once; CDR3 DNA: TGTGCCAGCAGTCCAGGGGCCCAAGGGGAGACCCAGTACTTC; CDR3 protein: CASSPGAQGETQYF
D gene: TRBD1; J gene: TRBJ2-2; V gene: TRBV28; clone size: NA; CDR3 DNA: TGTGCCACCCTGATGACAGGGGTTCACACCGGGGAGCTGTTTTTT; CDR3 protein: CATLMTGVHTGELFF
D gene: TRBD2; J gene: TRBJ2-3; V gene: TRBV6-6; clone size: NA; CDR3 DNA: TGTGCCAGCAGTTACCTAGCGGGAAGGAGGGCAGATACGCAGTATTTT; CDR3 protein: CASSYLAGRRADTQYF
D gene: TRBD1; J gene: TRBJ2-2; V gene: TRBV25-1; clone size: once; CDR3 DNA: TGTGCCAGCAGCCCGACAGGGAGGAACACCGGGGAGCTGTTTTTT; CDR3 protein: CASSPTGRNTGELFF
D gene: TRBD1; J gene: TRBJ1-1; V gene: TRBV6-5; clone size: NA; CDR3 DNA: TGTGCCAGCAGCCATGACGGGACAGTGAACACTGAAGCTTTCTTT; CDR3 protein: CASSHDGTVNTEAFF
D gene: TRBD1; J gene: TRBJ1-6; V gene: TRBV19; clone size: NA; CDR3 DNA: TGTGCCAGTAGTTTACAGGGGACCACTGGGTCACCCCTCCACTTT; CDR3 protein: CASSLQGTTGSPLHF
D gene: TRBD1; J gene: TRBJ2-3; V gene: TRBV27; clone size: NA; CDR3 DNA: TGTGCCAGCAGTCCCGGGACAGGGGGCACAGATACGCAGTATTTT; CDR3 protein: CASSPGTGGTDTQYF
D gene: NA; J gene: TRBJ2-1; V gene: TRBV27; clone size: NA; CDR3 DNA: TGTGCCAGCAGTTTACAGGGGAGCTCCTACAATGAGCAGTTCTTC; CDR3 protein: CASSLQGSSYNEQFF
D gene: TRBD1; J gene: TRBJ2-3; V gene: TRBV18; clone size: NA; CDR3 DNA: TGTGCCAGCTCACCCGGGACAGGGGATACGCAGTATTTT; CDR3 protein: CASSPGTGDTQYF
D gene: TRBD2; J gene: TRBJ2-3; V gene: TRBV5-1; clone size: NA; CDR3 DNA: TGCGCCAGCAGCCCCGGCCTAGGAGCGGGAGTAATTGATACGCAGTATTTT; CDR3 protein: CASSPGLGAGVIDTQYF
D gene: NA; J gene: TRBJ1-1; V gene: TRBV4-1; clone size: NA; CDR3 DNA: TGCGCCAGCAGCCAAGAGAAGGGAGGGGACACTGAAGCTTTCTTT; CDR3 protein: CASSQEKGGDTEAFF